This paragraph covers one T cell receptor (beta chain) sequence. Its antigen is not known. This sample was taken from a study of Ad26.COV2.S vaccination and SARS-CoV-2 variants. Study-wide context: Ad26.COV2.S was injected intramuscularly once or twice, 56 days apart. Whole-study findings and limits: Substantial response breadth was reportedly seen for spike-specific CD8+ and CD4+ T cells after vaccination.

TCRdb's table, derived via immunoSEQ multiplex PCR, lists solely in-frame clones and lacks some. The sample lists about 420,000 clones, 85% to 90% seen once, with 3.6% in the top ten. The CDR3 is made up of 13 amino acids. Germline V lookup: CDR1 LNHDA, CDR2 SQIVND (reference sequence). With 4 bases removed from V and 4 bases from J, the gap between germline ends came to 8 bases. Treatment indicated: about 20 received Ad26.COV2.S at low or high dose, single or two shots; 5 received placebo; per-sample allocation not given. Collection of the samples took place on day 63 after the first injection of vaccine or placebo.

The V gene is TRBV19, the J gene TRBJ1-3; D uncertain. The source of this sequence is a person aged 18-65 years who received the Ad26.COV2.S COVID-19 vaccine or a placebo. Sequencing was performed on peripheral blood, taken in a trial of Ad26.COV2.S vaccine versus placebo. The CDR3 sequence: CASSTRGGNTIYF. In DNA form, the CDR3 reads TGTGCCAGTAGTACGCGAGGGGGAAACACCATATATTTT.